Shown below are 30 T cell receptor beta chains from a single sample sequenced in a study of T cell repertoires in cytomegalovirus infection. No cognate antigen is known for these TCRs. A single record per CDR3 protein comes from TCRdb applying MiXCR to the reads. The sample has around 900,000 distinct CDR3 sequences, approximately 31% seen once. The starting material was cultured CD8+ T cells from PBMCs, obtained from culture after CMV antigen stimulation. The receptor set was obtained from a human donor in good health (CMV status not recorded). Some clones in this sample may be carry-over from other donors' samples.

This chain links TRBV7-8 with TRBJ2-1; the match to TRBD1 covers 9 bases. The ends lost 5 bases at V and 2 bases at J; junction bases unmatched: 7. CDR3 length: 16 residues. CDR1 and CDR2 (germline): SGHVS, FQNEAQ. The CDR3 DNA is TGTGCCAGCAGCAAACAGGACAGGGGTACCTACAATGAGCAGTTCTTC. Protein sequence: CASSKQDRGTYNEQFF.

This clonotype was detected only a few times. V usage is TRBV6-1 and J usage is TRBJ1-1; D gene uncertain. CDR1 and CDR2 (germline): MNHNS, SASEGT. Trimming took off 0 bases at V and 2 bases at J, with 10 bases between the two ends. The CDR3 is made up of 15 amino acids. CDR3 sequence reads: CASSEAWGGNTEAFF. The CDR3 DNA reads TGTGCCAGCAGTGAAGCTTGGGGAGGAAACACTGAAGCTTTCTTT.

This clonotype was counted between two and nine times. The chain joins TRBV12-3 or TRBV12-4 to TRBJ1-4; 9 bases are a match to TRBD1. The CDR3 totals 13 residues. V lost 7 bases and J lost 8; bases outside the gene matches: 5. The CDR3 region has the DNA TGTGCCAGCACCACAGGGGGCAGGGAAAAACTGTTTTTT. It encodes CASTTGGREKLFF.

This clonotype was counted a single time. V and J are TRBV25-1 and TRBJ2-4; D is perhaps TRBD1 or TRBD2 (5 bases each). The germline CDR1 and CDR2 sequences are MGHDK and SYGVNS. This CDR3 has 16 residues. Trimming stripped 4 bases from V and 0 bases from J, with 13 bases between. CDR3 region: CASSARGPLAKNIQYF. The DNA of the CDR3 is TGTGCCAGCAGTGCTCGGGGCCCGCTAGCCAAAAACATTCAGTACTTC.

This chain links TRBV6-2 or TRBV6-3 with TRBJ1-3; no reliable D call. The CDR3 is 14 amino acids. V was trimmed by 11 bases and J by 4 bases, leaving 18 bases between them. Germline V lookup: CDR1 MNHEY, CDR2 SVGEGT. The CDR3 is CACFSVGEGNTIYF. The CDR3 nucleotides read TGTGCCTGCTTTTCGGTGGGAGAAGGAAACACCATATATTTT.

The CDR3 protein is CSARGTAFQETQYF. In nucleotides, the CDR3 is TGCAGTGCTAGAGGAACAGCCTTCCAAGAGACCCAGTACTTC. This sequence joins TRBV20-1 and TRBJ2-5; D call uncertain. CDR3 length: 14 amino acids. Trimming removed 1 base from V and 1 base from J, with 10 bases in between. CDR1 and CDR2 (germline): DFQATT, SNEGSKA (reference sequence).

V gene TRBV10-3 combines with J gene TRBJ1-1; possibly TRBD1 for D (5 bases). The CDR3 covers 12 residues. Germline CDR1 reads ENHRY; CDR2 reads SYGVKD. V was shortened by 3 bases and J by 4 bases, with 6 bases between the two germline ends. CDR3: CAISDGGTEAFF. CDR3 DNA sequence: TGTGCCATCAGTGATGGGGGCACTGAAGCTTTCTTT.

This clonotype was seen many times. The chain combines TRBV12-3 or TRBV12-4 with TRBJ2-3; TRBD1 agrees at 8 bases. The CDR3 covers 20 residues. The ends lost 3 bases at V and 2 bases at J; junction bases unmatched: 19. CDR3 coding DNA: TGTGCCAGCAGTTTTTCCCCCGGGTTAGGCAGGGGGCCCGCCACAGATACGCAGTATTTT. Residues: CASSFSPGLGRGPATDTQYF.

This clonotype was detected a few times. DNA of the CDR3: TGTGCCAGCAAGACTAGCGGGTCCCGTTATACGCAGTATTTT. Its protein is CASKTSGSRYTQYF. The chain joins TRBV5-4 to TRBJ2-3; 10 nucleotides match TRBD2. Trimming cost V 6 bases and J 7 bases; bases outside gene matches: 8. The CDR3 consists of 14 residues. Per germline, CDR1 SGHNT and CDR2 YYREEE (reference sequence).

This clonotype was observed at least ten times. This chain connects TRBV7-2 to TRBJ2-2, with 11 bases fitting TRBD1. V gave up 5 bases and J gave up 5 bases; unmatched junction bases: 7. The CDR3 is 16 residues long. Germline CDR1 and CDR2: SGHTA and FQGNSA. The CDR3 sequence is CASSLRTGGDTGELFF. CDR3 nucleotides: TGTGCCAGCAGCCTTAGGACAGGGGGCGATACCGGGGAGCTGTTTTTT.

The V call is TRBV6-5, the J call TRBJ2-2; D possibly corresponds to TRBD1 (6 bases). The germline V and J ends were trimmed by 5 bases and 2 bases, with 18 bases remaining between them. Germline V gene sequence: CDR1 MNHEY, CDR2 SVGAGI. The CDR3 covers 17 residues. The CDR3 DNA sequence: TGTGCCAGCAGTAACCGACAGGCCAGATTCAACACCGGGGAGCTGTTTTTT. Amino acid sequence: CASSNRQARFNTGELFF.

CDR3 DNA sequence: TGTGCCAGCAGCTTTGGGACAGGGCTGGATACGCAGTATTTT. Protein sequence: CASSFGTGLDTQYF. The chain recombines TRBV7-3 with TRBJ2-3, with 9 nucleotides matching TRBD1. V was pared by 3 bases and J by 6 bases, with 4 bases of the junction left unmatched. Germline V lookup: CDR1 SGHTA, CDR2 FQGTGA. This CDR3 is 14 amino acids long.

This chain links TRBV19 with TRBJ1-1; D perhaps matches TRBD1 (6 bases). CDR3 length: 15 amino acids. CDR1 LNHDA and CDR2 SQIVND come from the germline V gene (reference sequence). Trimming took off 3 bases at V and 0 bases at J, with 11 bases between the two ends. CDR3 residues: CASSMPTGLNTEAFF. The CDR3 region has the DNA TGTGCCAGTAGTATGCCCACAGGGTTGAACACTGAAGCTTTCTTT.

A few counts support this clonotype. The chain has TRBV19 and TRBJ1-1; 9 bases match TRBD1. J gave up 4 bases and V 6 bases, and 3 bases lay outside the gene matches. Germline lookup yields CDR1 LNHDA and CDR2 SQIVND (reference sequence). CDR3 length: 13 amino acids. CDR3 in amino acids: CASRRTGVTEAFF. The CDR3 DNA reads TGTGCCAGTAGAAGGACAGGGGTCACTGAAGCTTTCTTT.

The chain employs TRBV3-1 and TRBJ1-6; D gene ambiguous. Germline CDR1 is LGHDT and CDR2 is YNNKEL (reference sequence). Trimming took off 2 bases at V and 7 bases at J, with 9 bases between the two ends. The CDR3 sequence is 14 residues long. CDR3 sequence: CASSQLDTNSPLHF. CDR3 sequence (DNA): TGTGCCAGCAGCCAACTTGACACGAATTCACCCCTCCACTTT.

This clonotype was seen a handful of times. This chain joins TRBV7-9 and TRBJ1-1, with unresolved D. Germline V gene lookup returns CDR1 SEHNR and CDR2 FQNEAQ (reference sequence). The CDR3 has 10 amino acids. V was trimmed by 5 bases and J by 8 bases, leaving 6 bases between them. The chain's CDR3 is CASSQREAFF. The CDR3, as DNA: TGTGCCAGCAGCCAAAGGGAAGCTTTCTTT.

The chain recombines TRBV6-5 with TRBJ2-2, with D perhaps being TRBD1 or TRBD2 (5 bases each). In germline, CDR1 is MNHEY, CDR2 SVGAGI. The V gene lost 2 bases and the J gene lost 4 bases, with 11 bases spanning the gap. The CDR3 is 15 amino acids. The CDR3: CASSYGWGSTGELFF. In DNA, the CDR3 is TGTGCCAGCAGTTACGGGTGGGGGAGCACCGGGGAGCTGTTTTTT.

This clonotype was observed once. The chain carries TRBV4-1 and TRBJ1-2, with 8 nucleotides matching TRBD1. Germline V gene sequence: CDR1 MGHRA, CDR2 YSYEKL. With V trimmed by 0 bases and J by 3 bases, 3 bases remained unmatched. The CDR3 totals 15 residues. CDR3 bases: TGCGCCAGCAGCCAAGAGGCAGGGGGCCACTATGGCTACACCTTC. The encoded protein is CASSQEAGGHYGYTF.

CDR3 in amino acids: CASRWTSGGPPAQYF. CDR3 DNA sequence: TGTGCCAGCAGATGGACTAGCGGGGGACCCCCAGCGCAGTATTTT. The V gene is TRBV12-3 or TRBV12-4, the J gene TRBJ2-3; TRBD2 agrees at 13 bases. V was pared by 6 bases and J by 10 bases, with 10 bases of the junction left unmatched. The CDR3 is made up of 15 amino acids.

Concerning this clonotype itself: This could be a read error, since a much larger clone is one nucleotide away. The chain recombines TRBV27 with TRBJ2-2; D ambiguous. This CDR3 has 11 amino acids. CDR1 MNHEY and CDR2 SMNVEV come from the germline V gene (reference sequence). Trimming took 8 bases from V and 6 from J, leaving 7 bases between them. The chain's CDR3 is CASAAAGELFF. CDR3 coding DNA: TGTGCCAGCGCGGCGGCCGGGGAGCTGTTTTTT.

V is TRBV2 and J is TRBJ2-7, with D possibly TRBD1 on 6 matching bases. The CDR3 runs 12 residues. The V end lost 9 bases, the J end lost 2 bases, and 11 bases lay between the germline ends. From germline, CDR1 is SNHLY and CDR2 FYNNEI. This CDR3 reads CASEGEAYEQYF. The CDR3 DNA is TGTGCCAGTGAGGGGGAAGCCTACGAGCAGTACTTC.

Only a few counts were recorded for this clonotype. The chain links TRBV24-1 to TRBJ2-2; TRBD1 or TRBD2 may be the D gene (6 bases each). With 3 bases removed from V and 1 base from J, the gap between germline ends came to 11 bases. CDR3 size: 16 residues. Germline V CDR1 and CDR2: KGHDR, SFDVKD. CDR3 DNA: TGTGCCACCAGTGATCGGGGGACAAGGAACACCGGGGAGCTGTTTTTT. This sequence encodes CATSDRGTRNTGELFF.

The chain joins TRBV7-6 to TRBJ1-4; the D gene is possibly TRBD1 (6 bases). The CDR3 loop spans 15 amino acids. The ends were cut back, 2 bases at V and 8 bases at J, with 15 bases in the middle. The V gene's germline CDR1 is SGHVS and CDR2 FNYEAQ. The CDR3 nucleotides read TGTGCCAGCAGCTTATTCGGGGGCCCTAGAGAAAAACTGTTTTTT. Translating it yields CASSLFGGPREKLFF.

The chain uses TRBV25-1 and TRBJ1-1; D call uncertain. Trimming removed 8 bases at V and 5 bases at J, with 9 bases between. This CDR3 comprises 11 residues. The V gene's germline CDR1 is MGHDK and CDR2 SYGVNS. CDR3 sequence reads: CASGWSTEAFF. The CDR3 DNA is TGTGCCAGCGGCTGGTCAACTGAAGCTTTCTTT.

The chain links TRBV7-4 to TRBJ1-2; TRBD1 might be the D (5 bases). Per germline, CDR1 SGHVT and CDR2 SQSDAQ. V was shortened by 5 bases and J by 0 bases, with 10 bases between the two germline ends. CDR3 size: 14 residues. The CDR3 sequence is CASSARGANYGYTF. The CDR3, as DNA: TGTGCCAGCAGCGCCCGAGGGGCTAACTATGGCTACACCTTC.

This clonotype was recorded a few times. The J gene is TRBJ1-1, the V gene TRBV29-1; possible D gene TRBD1, 6 bases. The CDR3 loop spans 11 amino acids. Germline-derived CDR1 and CDR2 are SQVTM and ANQGSEA. Trimming pared 7 bases from V and 5 bases from J, leaving 11 bases between. CDR3 in DNA: TGCAGCGCCCCACAGGGTACTGAAGCTTTCTTT. Translating gives CSAPQGTEAFF.

This clonotype was recorded once. The chain is built from TRBV27 and TRBJ1-5; tentative D call: TRBD1 (5 bases). Trimming removed 5 bases from V and 0 bases from J, with 14 bases in between. From germline, CDR1 is MNHEY and CDR2 SMNVEV (reference sequence). The CDR3 runs to 16 residues. The CDR3 here is CASSPYGTFSNQPQHF. The CDR3 DNA reads TGTGCCAGCAGTCCCTACGGGACCTTTAGCAATCAGCCCCAGCATTTT.

This chain connects TRBV6-5 to TRBJ2-2; the D is unclear. This CDR3 contains 12 residues. Germline V CDR1 and CDR2: MNHEY, SVGAGI. Between the trimmed V and J ends, which lost 4 bases and 7 bases, there was a span of 7 bases. This CDR3 reads CASSSLDGELFF. The CDR3 nucleotides read TGTGCCAGCAGTTCCCTAGACGGGGAGCTGTTTTTT.

With respect to this clonotype: This sequence may be a read error, since a much larger clone differs from it by one base. The gene calls are TRBV7-2 and TRBJ2-5, with D unclear. V was cut by 1 base and J by 1 base, with 10 bases left in between. This CDR3 contains 15 residues. Germline values: CDR1 SGHTA, CDR2 FQGNSA. The CDR3 sequence: CTSSLDWALQETQYF. CDR3 bases: TGTACCAGCAGCTTAGATTGGGCACTCCAAGAGACCCAGTACTTC.

This clonotype was counted once. The junction differs from germline at one of its ends, possibly a read error. V and J are TRBV4-1 and TRBJ1-2, with TRBD1 as a possible D gene (5 bases). Germline V CDR1 and CDR2: MGHRA, YSYEKL. The CDR3 is 16 residues long. CDR3 nucleotides: TGTGCCAGCAGCCAAGACGAGGGCGAGACAGACTATGGCTACACCTTC. Translated, it gives CASSQDEGETDYGYTF.